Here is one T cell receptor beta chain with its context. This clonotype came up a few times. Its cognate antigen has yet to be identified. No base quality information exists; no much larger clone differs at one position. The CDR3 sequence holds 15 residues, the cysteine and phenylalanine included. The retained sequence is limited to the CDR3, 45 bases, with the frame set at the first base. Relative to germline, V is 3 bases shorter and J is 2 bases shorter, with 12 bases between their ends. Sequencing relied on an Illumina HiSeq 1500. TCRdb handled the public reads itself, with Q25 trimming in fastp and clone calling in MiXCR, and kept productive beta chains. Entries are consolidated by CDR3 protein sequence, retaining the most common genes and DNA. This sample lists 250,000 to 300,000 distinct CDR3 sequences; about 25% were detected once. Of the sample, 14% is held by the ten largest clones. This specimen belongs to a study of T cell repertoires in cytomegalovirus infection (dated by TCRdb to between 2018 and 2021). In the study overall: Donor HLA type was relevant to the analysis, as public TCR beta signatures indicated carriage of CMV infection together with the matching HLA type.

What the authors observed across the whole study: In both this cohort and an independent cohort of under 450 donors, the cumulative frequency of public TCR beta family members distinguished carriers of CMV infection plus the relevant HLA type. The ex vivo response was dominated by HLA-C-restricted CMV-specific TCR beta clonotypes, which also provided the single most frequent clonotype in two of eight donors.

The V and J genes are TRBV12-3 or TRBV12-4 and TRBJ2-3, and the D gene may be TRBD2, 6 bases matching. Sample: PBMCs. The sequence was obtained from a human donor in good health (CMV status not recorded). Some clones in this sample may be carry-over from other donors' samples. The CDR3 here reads CASSFYREPTDTQYF. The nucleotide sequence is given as TGTGCCAGCAGTTTCTATCGGGAGCCCACAGATACGCAGTATTTT.